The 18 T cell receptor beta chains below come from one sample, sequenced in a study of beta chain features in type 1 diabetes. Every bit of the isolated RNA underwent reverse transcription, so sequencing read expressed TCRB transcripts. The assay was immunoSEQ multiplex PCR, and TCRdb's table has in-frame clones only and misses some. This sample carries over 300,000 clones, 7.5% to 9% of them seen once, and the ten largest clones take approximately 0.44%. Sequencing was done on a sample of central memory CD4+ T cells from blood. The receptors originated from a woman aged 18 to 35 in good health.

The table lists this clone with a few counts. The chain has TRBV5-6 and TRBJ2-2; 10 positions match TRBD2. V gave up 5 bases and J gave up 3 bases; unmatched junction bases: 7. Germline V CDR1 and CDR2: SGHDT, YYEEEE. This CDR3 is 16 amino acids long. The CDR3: CASRLTSGPYTGELFF. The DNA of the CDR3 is TGTGCCAGCAGACTGACTAGCGGGCCCTACACCGGGGAGCTGTTTTTT.

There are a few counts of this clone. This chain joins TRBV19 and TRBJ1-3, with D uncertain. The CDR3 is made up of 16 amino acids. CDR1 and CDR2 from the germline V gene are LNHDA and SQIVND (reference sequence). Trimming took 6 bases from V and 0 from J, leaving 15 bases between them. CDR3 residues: CASRVDQGSSGNTIYF. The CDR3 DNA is TGTGCCAGTAGAGTCGACCAAGGGAGCTCTGGAAACACCATATATTTT.

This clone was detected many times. The CDR3 sequence is CATTRTGSNQPQHF. The CDR3 region has the DNA TGTGCCACTACTAGGACAGGTAGCAATCAGCCCCAGCATTTT. The V gene is TRBV28, the J gene TRBJ1-5; the match to TRBD1 covers 7 bases. This CDR3 spans 14 amino acids. Trimming took 10 bases from V and 0 from J; bases not matched to a gene: 6. From germline, CDR1 is MDHEN and CDR2 SYDVKM. The full variable domain, rest sourced from reference TRBV28 and TRBJ1-5, is DVKVTQSSRYLVKRTGEKVFLECVQDMDHENMFWYRQDPGLGLRLIYFSYDVKMKEKGDIPEGYSVSREKKERFSLILESASTNQTSMYLCATTRTGSNQPQHFGDGTRLSIL.

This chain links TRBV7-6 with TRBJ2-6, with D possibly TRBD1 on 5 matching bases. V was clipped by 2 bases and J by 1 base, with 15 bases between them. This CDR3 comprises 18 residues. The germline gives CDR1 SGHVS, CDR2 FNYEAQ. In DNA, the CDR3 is TGTGCCAGCAGCTTATTTTTAGCTGGGGCTTCTGGGGCCAACGTCCTGACTTTC. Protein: CASSLFLAGASGANVLTF.

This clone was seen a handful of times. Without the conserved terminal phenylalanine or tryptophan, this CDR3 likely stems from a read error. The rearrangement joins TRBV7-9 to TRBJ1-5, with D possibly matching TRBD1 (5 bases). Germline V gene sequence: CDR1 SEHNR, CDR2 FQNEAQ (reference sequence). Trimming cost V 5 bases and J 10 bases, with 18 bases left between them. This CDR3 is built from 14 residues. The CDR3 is CASSGGAVDNPQHL. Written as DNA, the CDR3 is TGTGCCAGCAGCGGAGGGGCGGTCGACAACCCCCAGCATCTT.

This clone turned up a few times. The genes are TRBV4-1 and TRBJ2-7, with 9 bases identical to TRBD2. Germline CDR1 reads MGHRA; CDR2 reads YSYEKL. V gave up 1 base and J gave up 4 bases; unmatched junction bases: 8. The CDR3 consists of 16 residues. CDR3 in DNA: TGCGCCAGCAGCCAAGCCAGCCTAGCGGGGTCATACGAGCAGTACTTC. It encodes CASSQASLAGSYEQYF.

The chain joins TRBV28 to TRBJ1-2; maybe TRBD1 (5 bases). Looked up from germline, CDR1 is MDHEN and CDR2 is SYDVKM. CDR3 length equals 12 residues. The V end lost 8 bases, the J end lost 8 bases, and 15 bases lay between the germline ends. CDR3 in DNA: TGTGCCAGCGACGCTCGGGGGAAAGGCTACACCTTC. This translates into CASDARGKGYTF.

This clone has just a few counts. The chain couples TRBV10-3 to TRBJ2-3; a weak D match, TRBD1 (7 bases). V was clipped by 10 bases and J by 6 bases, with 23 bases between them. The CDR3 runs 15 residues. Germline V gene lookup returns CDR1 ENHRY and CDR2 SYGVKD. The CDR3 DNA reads TGTGCCAGCAGCCTAGGAGGGGGCTTCCCGGATACGCAGTATTTT. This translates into CASSLGGGFPDTQYF.

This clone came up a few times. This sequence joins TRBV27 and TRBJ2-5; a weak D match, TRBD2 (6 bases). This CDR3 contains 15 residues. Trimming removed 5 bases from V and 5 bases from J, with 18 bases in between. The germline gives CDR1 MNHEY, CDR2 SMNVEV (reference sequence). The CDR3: CASSIWDGAGETQYF. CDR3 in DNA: TGTGCCAGCAGTATCTGGGACGGGGCGGGGGAGACCCAGTACTTC.

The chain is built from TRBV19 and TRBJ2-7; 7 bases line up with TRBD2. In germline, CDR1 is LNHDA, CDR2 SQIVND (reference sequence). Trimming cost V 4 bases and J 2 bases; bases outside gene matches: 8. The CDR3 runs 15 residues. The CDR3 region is CASSKLATPTYEQYF. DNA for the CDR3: TGTGCCAGTAGTAAACTAGCGACCCCTACCTACGAGCAGTACTTC.

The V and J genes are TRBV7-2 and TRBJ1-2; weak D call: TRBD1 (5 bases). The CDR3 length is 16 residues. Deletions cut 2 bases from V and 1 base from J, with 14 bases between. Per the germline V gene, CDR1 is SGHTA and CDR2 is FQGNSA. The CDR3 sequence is CASSLSQGQYNYGYTF. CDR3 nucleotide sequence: TGTGCCAGCAGCTTAAGCCAGGGCCAATATAACTATGGCTACACCTTC.

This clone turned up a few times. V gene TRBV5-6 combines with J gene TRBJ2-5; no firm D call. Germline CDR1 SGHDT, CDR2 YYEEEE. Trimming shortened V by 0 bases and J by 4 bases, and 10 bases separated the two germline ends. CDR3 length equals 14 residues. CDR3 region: CASSLGSLLETQYF. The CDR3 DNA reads TGTGCCAGCAGCTTGGGCAGCTTACTAGAGACCCAGTACTTC.

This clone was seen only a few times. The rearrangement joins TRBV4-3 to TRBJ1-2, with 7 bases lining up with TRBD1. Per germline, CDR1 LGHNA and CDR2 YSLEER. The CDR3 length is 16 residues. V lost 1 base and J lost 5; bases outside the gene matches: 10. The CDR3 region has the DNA TGCGCCAGCAGCCAAGCCTACTCCGGGACAGCTTATGGCTACACCTTC. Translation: CASSQAYSGTAYGYTF.

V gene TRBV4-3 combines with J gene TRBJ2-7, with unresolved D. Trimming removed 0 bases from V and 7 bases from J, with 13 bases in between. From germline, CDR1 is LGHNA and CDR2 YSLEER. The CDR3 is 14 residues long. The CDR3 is CASSQDLQAREQYF. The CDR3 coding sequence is TGCGCCAGCAGCCAAGACCTCCAGGCGCGGGAGCAGTACTTC.

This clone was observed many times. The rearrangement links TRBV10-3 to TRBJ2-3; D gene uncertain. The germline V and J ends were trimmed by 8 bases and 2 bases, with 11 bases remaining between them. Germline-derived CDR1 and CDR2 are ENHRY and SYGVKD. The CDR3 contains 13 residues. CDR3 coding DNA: TGTGCCATCCTCAGCGCTAACACAGATACGCAGTATTTT. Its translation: CAILSANTDTQYF.

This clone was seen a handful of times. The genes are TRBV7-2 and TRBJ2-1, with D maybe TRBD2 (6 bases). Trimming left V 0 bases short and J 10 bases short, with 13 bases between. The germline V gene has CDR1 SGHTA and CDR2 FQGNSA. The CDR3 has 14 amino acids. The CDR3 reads CASSLATTRDEQFF. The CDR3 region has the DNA TGTGCCAGCAGCTTAGCCACGACTAGGGACGAGCAGTTCTTC.

CDR3 region: CASSPQEGNSYEQYF. CDR3 coding DNA: TGTGCCAGCAGCCCCCAAGAGGGCAACTCCTACGAGCAGTACTTC. The chain is built from TRBV9 and TRBJ2-7; D possibly corresponds to TRBD2 (5 bases). Germline assignment: CDR1 SGDLS and CDR2 YYNGEE. This CDR3 is built from 15 residues. V lost 4 bases and J 0 bases, leaving 14 bases between the germline ends.

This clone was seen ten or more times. CDR3 loop: CASNFLHQSSGNTIYF. The CDR3 DNA follows: TGTGCCAGCAATTTTCTCCACCAGAGCTCTGGAAACACCATATATTTT. This chain connects TRBV5-5 to TRBJ1-3; D uncertain. Germline lookup yields CDR1 SGHKS and CDR2 YYEKEE (reference sequence). Trimming shortened V by 6 bases and J by 0 bases, and 16 bases separated the two germline ends. The CDR3 is 16 residues long.